The count of the clone carrying this T cell receptor beta chain is one. This sample is drawn from a study of OX40 agonist ivuxolimab in advanced cancers. Across the study: Those enrolled were less than 85% male, with a mean age of approximately 60 years and ages from 23 to 79.

TCRdb keeps only in-frame clones here, not all; method: immunoSEQ multiplex PCR. The sample consists of some 35,000 clones, about 80% of them appearing once. Trimming cost V 1 base and J 5 bases, with 11 bases left between them. This CDR3 contains 14 residues. Germline-derived CDR1 and CDR2 are SEHNR and FQNEAQ (reference sequence). The sequence came from an adult with an advanced solid tumor such as melanoma, head and neck, liver or kidney cancer. Sequenced material: CD4+ or CD8+ T cells sorted from blood, taken in a trial of the OX40 agonist ivuxolimab. The chain joins TRBV7-9 to TRBJ1-1; D is unclear. This CDR3 reads CASSLGQERTEAFF. The CDR3, as DNA: TGTGCCAGCAGCTTAGGTCAGGAGCGGACTGAAGCTTTCTTT.